This TCR beta chain was sequenced in a study of cytomegalovirus exposure and HLA in healthy donors (dated by TCRdb to the late 2010s). For context, the study as a whole: According to a later analysis, the roughly 120 validation repertoires were produced on the same platform as the roughly 700 repertoires of the first cohort. Along with the roughly 610-subject first cohort, a separate validation cohort of over a hundred different subjects was used. To predict cytomegalovirus infection status, the study combined high-throughput TCR immunosequencing, statistical association of individual TCRs with disease status, and machine learning. The study aimed to test whether signatures of past pathogen exposure could be identified by cataloging public T cell receptors. What the authors observed across the whole study: Subsequent analysis determined that TCRs grouped into clusters in the first cohort also showed a tendency toward co-occurrence across the approximately 120 validation repertoires, and roughly 94% of cluster scores exceeded 0. A later analysis had no HLA typing for the validation cohort, so co-occurrence there was scored across all 130 or so repertoires. The study gave a list of 150 to 200 TCR beta chains associated with cytomegalovirus. Most TCR sequences were observed very rarely across donors, whereas some public TCRs were present in many individuals. According to the authors, the approach could potentially be generalized to other disease states and immunological phenotypes. The classifier was reported to diagnose cytomegalovirus status with high specificity and sensitivity in both the original and validation cohorts. In vitro tests confirmed that a few of the cytomegalovirus-associated TCR beta chains recognize cytomegalovirus antigens.

The donors belonged to the validation cohort of about 130 subjects, which was separate from the roughly 680-subject first cohort. As regards this clone: The antigen this receptor binds is unknown. No much larger clone is present one base from it, and per-base qualities are unavailable.

The method behind the library was the immunoSEQ multiplex PCR assay. Under the source paper's analysis protocol: A statistical classification framework was built to diagnose cytomegalovirus status from the catalog of TCR beta chain sequences. This is the immuneACCESS table as TCRdb keeps it, with only in-frame sequences that have V and J called. A part of the clones is gone; compared with another copy, unresolved V genes explain less than half, and the rest is unexplained. V and J calls and clone size come straight from that table; D and trimming were deduced from the DNA. Within this sample are about 240,000 clones, with around nine tenths of them counted one time only. The ten largest clones take up about 2.5% of the sample. V is cut back by 3 bases and J by 6 bases, with 5 bases in the junction unmatched. The CDR3 goes from the cysteine to the phenylalanine over 16 residues. The entry retains the CDR3 DNA only, 48 bases that are in frame from base 1. Sequences MGHRA (CDR1) and YSYEKL (CDR2) are obtained from the germline V gene.

The specimen was PBMCs. The clonotype comes from a man aged 18 to 29 in good health and CMV-seronegative. The rearranged chain carries TRBV4-1 and TRBJ2-2, with TRBD2 matching 12 junction bases. The bases are TGCGCCAGCAGCCAGGCTAGCGGGAGGGGGGCCGGGGAGCTGTTTTTT. Translated, it gives CASSQASGRGAGELFF.